Listed here are 8 T cell receptor beta chains from one sample, sequenced in a study of blood T cell repertoires in COVID-19. Only in-frame clones appear in the TCRdb table, and some are missing; sequencing was by immunoSEQ multiplex PCR. This sample yields roughly 160,000 clones, of which 70% to 90% are seen a single time; about 2.6% belongs to the top ten. Source material: peripheral blood. The receptors come from a woman of 80 years or more with COVID-19, enrolled during active disease.

CDR3 nucleotide sequence: TGTGCCAGTAGTGGGGCAGCTAATGATCAGCCCCAGCATTTT. Its protein product is CASSGAANDQPQHF. This chain uses TRBV19 with TRBJ1-5; a possible D gene is TRBD1 (5 bases). V lost 5 bases and J lost 5, with 13 bases in between. This CDR3 has 14 residues. Germline CDR1 is LNHDA and CDR2 is SQIVND (reference sequence).

The chain combines TRBV28 with TRBJ2-3; tentative D call: TRBD1 (5 bases). This CDR3 comprises 14 residues. The ends were cut back, 5 bases at V and 0 bases at J, with 9 bases in the middle. Germline CDR1 and CDR2: MDHEN and SYDVKM. The CDR3 loop is CASSLRGSTDTQYF. The CDR3 region has the DNA TGTGCCAGCAGTCTTAGGGGAAGCACAGATACGCAGTATTTT.

Only one count was recorded for this clone. V is TRBV11-2 and J is TRBJ2-1; D is uncertain. The CDR3 length is 13 residues. V shed 5 bases and J shed 8 bases, with 13 bases lying between them. Germline V gives CDR1 SGHAT, CDR2 FQNNGV. CDR3 DNA: TGTGCCAGCAGCCCACGTCCGGGTGATGAGCAGTTCTTC. This encodes CASSPRPGDEQFF.

The chain recombines TRBV9 with TRBJ1-2, with D uncertain. Trimming removed 3 bases from V and 0 bases from J, with 6 bases in between. This CDR3 is built from 13 residues. The germline V gene has CDR1 SGDLS and CDR2 YYNGEE. This CDR3 is CASSADTNYGYTF. As DNA, the CDR3 is TGTGCCAGCAGCGCTGACACTAACTATGGCTACACCTTC.

The V call is TRBV6-6, the J call TRBJ2-2; 9 nucleotides match TRBD1. V gave up 3 bases and J gave up 4 bases; unmatched junction bases: 6. The V gene's germline CDR1 is MNHNY and CDR2 SVGAGI (reference sequence). This CDR3 is 16 amino acids long. The CDR3 DNA sequence: TGTGCCAGCAGTTATCCGACAGGGGGGTTCACCGGGGAGCTGTTTTTT. Translation: CASSYPTGGFTGELFF.

This clone was counted a few times. The chain uses TRBV19 and TRBJ2-7; D is ambiguous. The CDR3 runs 12 residues. Germline V lookup: CDR1 LNHDA, CDR2 SQIVND (reference sequence). V was pared by 6 bases and J by 7 bases, with 13 bases between. The CDR3 protein is CASRGRREEQYF. CDR3 DNA sequence: TGTGCCAGTAGGGGCCGCCGCGAGGAGCAGTACTTC.

The V gene is TRBV6-2 or TRBV6-3, the J gene TRBJ1-1; no definite D call. The CDR3 totals 16 residues. Germline V gene data show CDR1 as MNHEY and CDR2 as SVGEGT. V dropped 0 bases and J dropped 5 bases, with 16 bases sitting between them. The DNA of the CDR3 is TGTGCCAGCAGTTACTCCACGCTGACACGTAAGACTGAAGCTTTCTTT. It encodes CASSYSTLTRKTEAFF.

The chain recombines TRBV5-6 with TRBJ1-4; D might be TRBD1 (5 bases). The CDR3 has 14 residues. V gave up 0 bases and J gave up 4 bases, with 7 bases separating them. Germline assignment: CDR1 SGHDT and CDR2 YYEEEE. CDR3 loop: CASSLAGLNEKLFF. CDR3 nucleotide sequence: TGTGCCAGCAGCTTGGCGGGACTTAATGAAAAACTGTTTTTT.